One and the same sample provided the 2 T cell receptor beta chains below, sequenced in a study of T cell changes during pregnancy in multiple sclerosis. Assay: immunoSEQ multiplex PCR; the TCRdb copy retains only in-frame clones and omits some. This sample carries fewer than 85,000 clones, approximately 89% of them seen once, and the ten largest clones take under 2.5%. Sequenced material: peripheral blood, taken before pregnancy. The receptors derive from a female donor with multiple sclerosis, enrolled in a pregnancy study.

The chain uses TRBV7-6 and TRBJ2-7; the match to TRBD2 covers 12 bases. V gave up 0 bases and J gave up 3 bases; unmatched junction bases: 6. The length of the CDR3 is 17 residues. Germline V gene sequence: CDR1 SGHVS, CDR2 FNYEAQ. Here the CDR3 DNA reads TGTGCCAGCAGCTTAGCGTTGGGACTAGCGGGTGACTACGAGCAGTACTTC. Encoded protein: CASSLALGLAGDYEQYF. The full variable domain, its missing parts supplied by reference TRBV7-6 and TRBJ2-7, is GAGVSQSPRYKVTKRGQDVALRCDPISGHVSLYWYRQALGQGPEFLTYFNYEAQQDKSGLPNDRFSAERPEGSISTLTIQRTEQRDSAMYRCASSLALGLAGDYEQYFGPGTRLTVT.

This rearrangement joins TRBV21-1 to TRBJ2-3; the table's D call, TRBD1, was not checked against the DNA. TRBV21-1 is termed a pseudogene. The CDR3 is 18 amino acids. CDR3 DNA sequence: TGTGCCAGCAGCAAAGAGGGGGTAGGCCCTTGGAGCACAGATACGCAGTATTTT. This codes for CASSKEGVGPWSTDTQYF.